Listed here are 27 T cell receptor beta chains from one sample, sequenced in a study of control samples from healthy donors and cancer patients. TCRdb keeps only in-frame clones here, not all; method: immunoSEQ multiplex PCR. There are around 160,000 clones in the sample; 93% occur only once, and approximately 5.7% lies in the top ten. The sample taken for sequencing was blood. These receptors all stem from a young man in good health.

This clone was seen a single time. V is TRBV7-9 and J is TRBJ1-2, with D unresolved. The CDR3 is made up of 11 amino acids. Germline V gives CDR1 SEHNR, CDR2 FQNEAQ (reference sequence). Trimming stripped 10 bases from V and 2 bases from J, with 8 bases between. This chain's CDR3 is CAILENYGYTF. The CDR3, as DNA: TGTGCCATCCTCGAGAACTATGGCTACACCTTC. Full variable domain (outside the CDR3, taken from reference TRBV7-9 and TRBJ1-2): DTGVSQNPRHKITKRGQNVTFRCDPISEHNRLYWYRQTLGQGPEFLTYFQNEAQLEKSRLLSDRFSAERPKGSFSTLEIQRTEQGDSAMYLCAILENYGYTFGSGTRLTVV.

CDR3 protein: CASSEWGQGVSYEQYF. CDR3 in DNA: TGTGCCAGCAGTGAATGGGGACAGGGGGTCTCCTACGAGCAGTACTTC. The rearrangement uses TRBV6-1 and TRBJ2-7; 11 bases align to TRBD1. The CDR3 sequence is 16 residues long. Per germline, CDR1 MNHNS and CDR2 SASEGT. The J segment lost 0 bases and the V segment lost 2 bases, leaving 3 bases of the junction unmatched.

This clone is a singleton in its sample. The V and J genes are TRBV7-2 and TRBJ2-7; tentative D call: TRBD2 (6 bases). V was trimmed by 3 bases and J by 4 bases, leaving 13 bases between them. The germline V gene has CDR1 SGHTA and CDR2 FQGNSA. This CDR3 is built from 14 residues. The CDR3 loop reads CASSLLSGVYEQYF. DNA of the CDR3: TGTGCCAGCAGCTTGTTATCGGGGGTTTACGAGCAGTACTTC.

The chain recombines TRBV7-9 with TRBJ1-1, with D possibly matching TRBD1 (6 bases). Germline values: CDR1 SEHNR, CDR2 FQNEAQ (reference sequence). Trimming took 7 bases from V and 6 from J, leaving 18 bases between them. CDR3 length: 14 residues. The CDR3 loop is CASNPWGLGAEAFF. CDR3 nucleotide sequence: TGTGCCAGCAACCCATGGGGGCTGGGCGCTGAAGCTTTCTTT.

The chain uses TRBV30 and TRBJ1-6; D possibly corresponds to TRBD1 (6 bases). This CDR3 comprises 13 residues. Deletions cut 2 bases from V and 7 bases from J, with 9 bases between. The germline gives CDR1 GTSNPN, CDR2 SVGIG (reference sequence). The CDR3 here is CAWSTGRNSPLHF. In DNA form, the CDR3 reads TGTGCCTGGAGTACAGGGCGGAATTCACCCCTCCACTTT. The full variable domain, completed using reference TRBV30 and TRBJ1-6, is SQTIHQWPATLVQPVGSPLSLECTVEGTSNPNLYWYRQAAGRGLQLLFYSVGIGQISSEVPQNLSASRPQDRQFILSSKKLLLSDSGFYLCAWSTGRNSPLHFGNGTRLTVT.

This chain connects TRBV19 to TRBJ2-3, with 8 bases identical to TRBD2. CDR1 and CDR2 (germline): LNHDA, SQIVND (reference sequence). The CDR3 totals 16 residues. With V trimmed by 5 bases and J by 0 bases, 7 bases remained unmatched. In DNA, the CDR3 is TGTGCCAGTAGTTTTTTAGCGGGAACTAGCACAGATACGCAGTATTTT. Amino acid sequence: CASSFLAGTSTDTQYF.

The chain employs TRBV7-6 and TRBJ2-1; D unclear. CDR1 and CDR2 (germline): SGHVS, FNYEAQ. This CDR3 has 12 amino acids. The V gene lost 2 bases and the J gene lost 4 bases, with 3 bases spanning the gap. The CDR3 sequence is CASSLMYNEQFF. The CDR3 bases are TGTGCCAGCAGCTTAATGTACAATGAGCAGTTCTTC. The entire variable domain, with the rest obtained from reference TRBV7-6 and TRBJ2-1, is as follows: GAGVSQSPRYKVTKRGQDVALRCDPISGHVSLYWYRQALGQGPEFLTYFNYEAQQDKSGLPNDRFSAERPEGSISTLTIQRTEQRDSAMYRCASSLMYNEQFFGPGTRLTVL.

The CDR3 sequence is CASSLLAGTTGELFF. The CDR3, as DNA: TGTGCCAGCAGCTTACTAGCGGGGACAACCGGGGAGCTGTTTTTT. The rearrangement uses TRBV7-9 and TRBJ2-2; the match to TRBD2 covers 9 bases. CDR1 is SEHNR, CDR2 FQNEAQ, per germline (reference sequence). The V gene end was trimmed by 2 bases and the J gene end by 5 bases; junction bases not matched to a gene: 3. The CDR3 covers 15 residues. The variable domain in full, with the rest retrieved from reference TRBV7-9 and TRBJ2-2, is DTGVSQNPRHKITKRGQNVTFRCDPISEHNRLYWYRQTLGQGPEFLTYFQNEAQLEKSRLLSDRFSAERPKGSFSTLEIQRTEQGDSAMYLCASSLLAGTTGELFFGEGSRLTVL.

The chain couples TRBV5-6 to TRBJ2-7; D gene unclear. Germline CDR1 SGHDT, CDR2 YYEEEE. The CDR3 length is 13 residues. V dropped 4 bases and J dropped 5 bases, with 13 bases sitting between them. DNA for the CDR3: TGTGCCAGCAGCCGGACGCTCAGCCACGAGCAGTACTTC. The encoded protein is CASSRTLSHEQYF.

The V call is TRBV6-5, the J call TRBJ1-1; no reliable D call. This CDR3 has 15 amino acids. The germline CDR1 and CDR2 sequences are MNHEY and SVGAGI. V lost 2 bases to trimming and J lost 1 base, with 11 bases between them. The CDR3 is CASSYAGPANTEAFF. Written as DNA, the CDR3 is TGTGCCAGCAGTTACGCTGGGCCCGCGAACACTGAAGCTTTCTTT.

The chain uses TRBV7-2 and TRBJ2-7; 9 bases fit TRBD2. CDR3 length: 15 residues. Germline CDR1 and CDR2: SGHTA and FQGNSA. Germline trimming cut 5 bases from V and 4 bases from J; bases unmatched to any gene: 9. CDR3 coding DNA: TGTGCCAGCAGCCCCTTCCTAGCGGGACCTTACGAGCAGTACTTC. It translates to CASSPFLAGPYEQYF.

The chain employs TRBV16 and TRBJ1-1; D is uncertain. V was trimmed by 2 bases and J by 4 bases, leaving 2 bases between them. The CDR3 covers 11 residues. Germline CDR1 KGHSY, CDR2 FQNENV. CDR3 amino acids: CASSQTTEAFF. For the CDR3, the DNA is TGTGCCAGCAGCCAAACCACTGAAGCTTTCTTT.

The V and J genes are TRBV6-1 and TRBJ2-3; D call uncertain. The V and J ends lost 1 base and 0 bases respectively, with 14 bases between them. The CDR3 is made up of 17 amino acids. From germline, CDR1 is MNHNS and CDR2 SASEGT. The CDR3 reads CASSEGGGVLSTDTQYF. DNA for the CDR3: TGTGCCAGCAGTGAAGGAGGTGGGGTTCTTAGCACAGATACGCAGTATTTT.

The V gene is TRBV27, the J gene TRBJ2-3, with TRBD2 matching 8 bases. This CDR3 has 16 residues. V was clipped by 5 bases and J by 3 bases; unmatched bases: 10. The germline V gene encodes CDR1 MNHEY and CDR2 SMNVEV (reference sequence). The CDR3 nucleotides are TGTGCCAGCAGTCTCAGCGTAGCGGGATGGACAGATACGCAGTATTTT. Amino acid sequence: CASSLSVAGWTDTQYF.

The chain has TRBV5-1 and TRBJ2-7, with TRBD2 matching 7 bases. V was clipped by 5 bases and J by 5 bases; unmatched bases: 16. This CDR3 has 16 amino acids. Germline V gene lookup returns CDR1 SGHRS and CDR2 YFSETQ. The CDR3 protein is CASSKGPPSRGDEQYF. CDR3 DNA sequence: TGCGCCAGCAGTAAGGGGCCGCCCTCACGGGGGGACGAGCAGTACTTC.

This rearrangement joins TRBV11-2 to TRBJ2-7, with 7 bases that match TRBD1. V lost 8 bases to trimming and J lost 2 bases; unmatched junction nucleotides: 3. Germline V CDR1 and CDR2: SGHAT, FQNNGV. This CDR3 comprises 12 residues. CDR3 region: CASRQGAYEQYF. CDR3 nucleotide sequence: TGTGCCAGCCGACAGGGCGCCTACGAGCAGTACTTC.

This sequence joins TRBV5-1 and TRBJ2-1; no reliable D call. Germline CDR1 SGHRS, CDR2 YFSETQ. The CDR3 contains 15 residues. The germline V and J ends were trimmed by 0 bases and 0 bases, with 7 bases remaining between them. CDR3 loop: CASSLEGFSYNEQFF. DNA of the CDR3: TGCGCCAGCAGCTTGGAGGGCTTCTCCTACAATGAGCAGTTCTTC. The full variable domain, completed using reference TRBV5-1 and TRBJ2-1, is KAGVTQTPRYLIKTRGQQVTLSCSPISGHRSVSWYQQTPGQGLQFLFEYFSETQRNKGNFPGRFSGRQFSNSRSEMNVSTLELGDSALYLCASSLEGFSYNEQFFGPGTRLTVL.

The chain recombines TRBV19 with TRBJ2-3; 12 bases fit TRBD2. Germline V CDR1 and CDR2: LNHDA, SQIVND (reference sequence). This CDR3 contains 15 residues. With V trimmed by 6 bases and J by 2 bases, 3 bases remained unmatched. CDR3 bases: TGTGCCAGTAGGACTAGCGGGGGAACCACAGATACGCAGTATTTT. This encodes CASRTSGGTTDTQYF.

This clone was observed a single time. The junction and the germline gene differ at one end; a read error may be behind it. The chain employs TRBV7-7 and TRBJ2-5, with 7 bases aligning to TRBD1. CDR1 and CDR2 from the germline V gene are SSHAT and FNYEAQ (reference sequence). CDR3 length: 16 residues. The CDR3 is CASSFPGQFLQETQYF. The CDR3 DNA reads TGTGCTAGCAGCTTCCCGGGACAGTTCCTCCAAGAGACCCAGTACTTC.

The rearrangement joins TRBV6-1 to TRBJ1-3; tentative D call: TRBD1 (5 bases). The CDR3 loop spans 14 amino acids. Trimming stripped 3 bases from V and 5 bases from J, with 11 bases between. CDR1 and CDR2 (germline): MNHNS, SASEGT. The DNA for the CDR3 is TGTGCCAGCAGTGAGATGACAGTTCGAAACACCATATATTTT. Its protein product is CASSEMTVRNTIYF.

The chain employs TRBV6-2 or TRBV6-3 and TRBJ1-2; no clear D. Trimming removed 4 bases at V and 7 bases at J, with 13 bases between. Germline-derived CDR1 and CDR2 are MNHEY and SVGEGT. The CDR3 covers 13 residues. Here the CDR3 reads CASSSTGSVGYTF. The CDR3 DNA sequence: TGTGCCAGCAGTTCAACGGGTTCGGTTGGCTACACCTTC.

The sample holds one count of this clone. V usage is TRBV4-2 and J usage is TRBJ1-5, with D perhaps TRBD1 (5 bases). This CDR3 contains 14 residues. Germline loops: CDR1 LGHNA, CDR2 YNFKEQ. Trimming took 4 bases from V and 4 from J, leaving 11 bases between them. CDR3 DNA: TGTGCCAGCAGCCCCGAACGGGGGAATCAGCCCCAGCATTTT. Its protein is CASSPERGNQPQHF.

DNA for the CDR3: TGTGCCAGCAGTTACCCCGGGACTAGCGGTTCGGGGGAGCAGTACTTC. Protein product: CASSYPGTSGSGEQYF. The rearrangement uses TRBV28 and TRBJ2-7; TRBD2 agrees at 11 bases. Germline-derived CDR1 and CDR2 are MDHEN and SYDVKM. CDR3 size: 16 residues. V shed 4 bases and J 7 bases; nucleotides not matched to a gene: 12. The whole variable domain, remainder taken from reference TRBV28 and TRBJ2-7, is DVKVTQSSRYLVKRTGEKVFLECVQDMDHENMFWYRQDPGLGLRLIYFSYDVKMKEKGDIPEGYSVSREKKERFSLILESASTNQTSMYLCASSYPGTSGSGEQYFGPGTRLTVT.

The chain uses TRBV6-5 and TRBJ2-6; a possible D gene is TRBD2 (5 bases). Germline CDR1 and CDR2: MNHEY and SVGAGI. Trimming cost V 6 bases and J 4 bases, with 7 bases left between them. This CDR3 spans 13 amino acids. The CDR3 loop reads CASSPGGANVLTF. CDR3 DNA: TGTGCCAGCAGCCCGGGGGGGGCCAACGTCCTGACTTTC.

The rearrangement joins TRBV7-9 to TRBJ2-1; the match to TRBD1 covers 7 bases. The V segment lost 6 bases and the J segment 4 bases; nucleotides outside the gene matches: 9. Germline V gene sequence: CDR1 SEHNR, CDR2 FQNEAQ (reference sequence). The CDR3 totals 15 residues. The CDR3: CASRNRQGPYNEQFF. CDR3 nucleotide sequence: TGTGCCAGCAGAAACCGACAGGGTCCGTACAATGAGCAGTTCTTC.

The chain recombines TRBV3-1 (or the pseudogene TRBV3-2) with TRBJ2-7; D is undetermined. The V end lost 0 bases, the J end lost 1 base, and 7 bases lay between the germline ends. The V gene's germline CDR1 is LGHDT and CDR2 YNNKEL (reference sequence). This CDR3 region has 14 residues. CDR3 coding DNA: TGTGCCAGCAGCCAAGAAAAGTATTCCTACGAGCAGTACTTC. Amino acids: CASSQEKYSYEQYF.

The chain couples TRBV5-5 to TRBJ1-2, with 7 bases identical to TRBD1. The CDR3 covers 15 residues. From germline, CDR1 is SGHKS and CDR2 YYEKEE (reference sequence). The V gene end was trimmed by 6 bases and the J gene end by 2 bases; junction bases not matched to a gene: 10. DNA for the CDR3: TGTGCCAGCACCCCGCCAGGGGGGCTCAACTATGGCTACACCTTC. Protein product: CASTPPGGLNYGYTF.